This TCR beta chain stems from a study of metastatic and nonmetastatic thyroid tumors. Study summary: Repertoire comparison spanned blood and tumor or nodule tissue of malignant and benign thyroid patients.

Broader study findings: Reportedly, malignant thyroid tumors had significantly higher TCR beta diversity than benign nodules, in blood and tumor.

Nobody among the patients had been given any treatment before thyroid surgery. This clone was seen many times. No antigen is known for it. The CDR3 runs to 13 residues. CDR1 and CDR2 from the germline V gene are MNHEY and SMNVEV (reference sequence). V gave up 6 bases and J gave up 3 bases, with 9 bases separating them. As processed by the authors: CDR3 was compared across clinicopathological groups, and the resulting differences were used to build a distant-metastasis classifier for papillary thyroid cancer. TCRdb re-clonotyped the PCR reads via MiXCR. The V and J calls were determined by TCRdb, not by the authors. The sample consists of over 45,000 clones, approximately 26% of them appearing once.

This clonotype was sampled from a male donor with papillary thyroid cancer or a benign thyroid nodule (not recorded which). Some clones in this sample may be carry-over from other donors' samples. Sequencing was done on a sample of blood. J is TRBJ2-1 and V is TRBV27, with D possibly being TRBD2 (5 bases). The DNA of the CDR3 is TGTGCCAGCAGCCCCGGGATCTACAATGAGCAGTTCTTC. Translating it yields CASSPGIYNEQFF.